This entry lists 17 T cell receptor beta chains sequenced from one sample in a study of blood T cell repertoires in COVID-19. Produced via immunoSEQ multiplex PCR; TCRdb's table is partial and in-frame only. This sample carries under 350,000 clones, approximately 83% of them seen once, and the ten largest clones take approximately 10%. The specimen was peripheral blood. The receptor set was obtained from a woman in her 70s with acute or convalescent COVID-19.

This rearrangement joins TRBV7-5 to TRBJ1-2; the table's TRBD1 call for D was not verified on the DNA. TRBV7-5 is a listed pseudogene. The CDR3 sequence is 15 residues long. CDR3 in amino acids: CARSLSQGINYGYTF. As DNA, the CDR3 is TGTGCCAGAAGCTTAAGTCAGGGTATTAACTATGGCTACACCTTC.

The chain links TRBV6-1 to TRBJ2-1, with D possibly TRBD2 on 6 matching bases. This CDR3 is built from 18 residues. Germline CDR1 and CDR2: MNHNS and SASEGT. Trimming removed 0 bases from V and 1 base from J, with 16 bases in between. CDR3 in amino acids: CASSEALDGGYSYNEQFF. The DNA for the CDR3 is TGTGCCAGCAGTGAAGCGCTGGACGGAGGGTATTCCTACAATGAGCAGTTCTTC.

The rearrangement links TRBV29-1 to TRBJ2-1, with 10 bases lining up with TRBD2. Germline assignment: CDR1 SQVTM and CDR2 ANQGSEA. The CDR3 is made up of 16 amino acids. V was clipped by 7 bases and J by 1 base; unmatched bases: 10. The CDR3 nucleotides are TGCAGCGGCGGGCTGGGTAGCGGGGGGTCCTACAATGAGCAGTTCTTC. This sequence encodes CSGGLGSGGSYNEQFF.

The rearrangement links TRBV19 to TRBJ1-5; 7 bases agree with TRBD1. V was pared by 3 bases and J by 0 bases, with 11 bases of the junction left unmatched. CDR3 length: 18 residues. Germline-derived CDR1 and CDR2 are LNHDA and SQIVND (reference sequence). This CDR3 reads CASSISQGGLYSNQPQHF. CDR3 DNA sequence: TGTGCCAGTAGTATTTCCCAGGGGGGACTTTATAGCAATCAGCCCCAGCATTTT.

The gene calls are TRBV2 and TRBJ1-2; the match to TRBD1 covers 10 bases. Germline-derived CDR1 and CDR2 are SNHLY and FYNNEI. This CDR3 is built from 15 residues. Losses at the gene ends were 3 bases for V and 8 bases for J; bases not matched to a gene: 9. CDR3 bases: TGTGCCAGCAGTGATTCCCGACAGGGGGCGACGGGCTACACCTTC. It yields the protein CASSDSRQGATGYTF.

This sequence joins TRBV10-3 and TRBJ1-1; the match to TRBD1 covers 10 bases. V lost 9 bases to trimming and J lost 6 bases; unmatched junction nucleotides: 19. CDR1 and CDR2 from the germline V gene are ENHRY and SYGVKD. CDR3 length equals 17 residues. The CDR3 spells CAMTPGTGAPGIAEAFF. CDR3 nucleotides: TGTGCCATGACCCCCGGGACAGGGGCTCCCGGGATCGCTGAAGCTTTCTTT.

The V and J genes are TRBV6-5 and TRBJ2-7, with D perhaps TRBD1 (5 bases). The germline V gene has CDR1 MNHEY and CDR2 SVGAGI. V lost 5 bases, J lost 5 bases, and 19 bases lay in between. The CDR3 has 15 residues. This chain's CDR3 is CASSLSGNQGHEQYF. The CDR3 region has the DNA TGTGCCAGCAGTCTATCAGGGAATCAAGGGCACGAGCAGTACTTC.

In its sample, this clone was seen once. The CDR3 region is CASSLAGRRGSSPLHF. CDR3 nucleotides: TGCGCCAGCAGCTTGGCCGGGAGAAGAGGGAGCTCACCCCTCCACTTT. The chain uses TRBV5-1 and TRBJ1-6; D not resolved. Trimming removed 0 bases at V and 10 bases at J, with 17 bases between. CDR1 is SGHRS and CDR2 is YFSETQ in the germline V gene. CDR3 size: 16 residues.

The chain joins TRBV10-3 to TRBJ1-5; D call uncertain. Germline assignment: CDR1 ENHRY and CDR2 SYGVKD. V dropped 0 bases and J dropped 6 bases, with 9 bases sitting between them. The CDR3 loop spans 14 amino acids. The CDR3 nucleotides read TGTGCCATCAGTGAGTCGGGAGGGAGTCAGCCCCAGCATTTT. Its protein is CAISESGGSQPQHF.

This rearrangement joins TRBV5-1 to TRBJ2-2; 10 nucleotides align to TRBD1. Germline-derived CDR1 and CDR2 are SGHRS and YFSETQ. The CDR3 length is 16 residues. Trimming removed 4 bases from V and 4 bases from J; junction bases left unmatched: 7. CDR3 sequence: CASSAPGQGRTGELFF. The CDR3 region has the DNA TGCGCCAGCAGCGCCCCGGGACAGGGGCGCACCGGGGAGCTGTTTTTT.

This CDR3 reads CATSRDLGEPLHF. The CDR3 DNA follows: TGTGCCACCAGCAGAGATCTCGGGGAACCCCTCCACTTT. The rearrangement uses TRBV15 and TRBJ1-6; D is unclear. V was clipped by 0 bases and J by 12 bases, with 9 bases between them. This CDR3 contains 13 residues. Per germline, CDR1 LNHNV and CDR2 YYDKDF (reference sequence). Using reference TRBV15 and TRBJ1-6 for the parts outside the CDR3, the full variable domain is DAMVIQNPRYQVTQFGKPVTLSCSQTLNHNVMYWYQQKSSQAPKLLFHYYDKDFNNEADTPDNFQSRRPNTSFCFLDIRSPGLGDTAMYLCATSRDLGEPLHFGNGTRLTVT.

The rearrangement uses TRBV7-9 and TRBJ2-5; possible D gene TRBD1, 5 bases. V was clipped by 1 base and J by 1 base, with 13 bases between them. The CDR3 runs to 16 residues. In germline, CDR1 is SEHNR, CDR2 FQNEAQ (reference sequence). In DNA form, the CDR3 reads TGTGCCAGCAGCTTAGGAGGTTCCAGGGTCCAAGAGACCCAGTACTTC. Amino acid sequence: CASSLGGSRVQETQYF.

The J gene is TRBJ2-5, the V gene TRBV10-3; D is perhaps TRBD2 (6 bases). The CDR3 sequence is 14 residues long. Germline CDR1 reads ENHRY; CDR2 reads SYGVKD. Trimming stripped 4 bases from V and 3 bases from J, with 12 bases between. As DNA, the CDR3 is TGTGCCATCAGTGCCGGTCCGGGGGAAGAGACCCAGTACTTC. Its protein is CAISAGPGEETQYF.

This chain links TRBV6-1 with TRBJ1-5, with a weak D call TRBD1 (5 bases). The length of the CDR3 is 13 residues. CDR1 MNHNS and CDR2 SASEGT come from the germline V gene. V was cut by 1 base and J by 12 bases, with 13 bases left in between. CDR3 sequence reads: CASSEDGWRGQHF. Written as DNA, the CDR3 is TGTGCCAGCAGTGAAGATGGTTGGAGGGGCCAGCATTTT.

V and J are TRBV2 and TRBJ1-2, with a tentative D call TRBD1 (6 bases). The V and J ends lost 6 bases and 3 bases respectively, with 11 bases between them. The germline gives CDR1 SNHLY, CDR2 FYNNEI. There are 13 residues in the CDR3. The CDR3 spells CASRDSYYYGYTF. The CDR3 coding sequence is TGTGCCAGCAGGGACAGCTATTACTATGGCTACACCTTC.

This clone is a singleton in its sample. The J gene is TRBJ1-1, the V gene TRBV30, with D possibly TRBD1 on 6 matching bases. This CDR3 has 13 residues. The V end lost 3 bases, the J end lost 5 bases, and 13 bases lay between the germline ends. Per the germline V gene, CDR1 is GTSNPN and CDR2 is SVGIG (reference sequence). The CDR3 is CAWSQGKRTEAFF. The CDR3 DNA follows: TGTGCCTGGAGCCAGGGGAAAAGAACTGAAGCTTTCTTT.

The V and J genes are TRBV4-1 and TRBJ1-1; D is undetermined. V gave up 4 bases and J gave up 5 bases, with 17 bases separating them. This CDR3 contains 15 residues. Germline CDR1 is MGHRA and CDR2 is YSYEKL. The CDR3 coding sequence is TGCGCCAGCAGCCCCCCATGGAGGGAGATAACTGAAGCTTTCTTT. Amino acid sequence: CASSPPWREITEAFF.